These 8 T cell receptor beta chains came from one sample sequenced in a study of cytomegalovirus exposure and HLA in healthy donors. TCRdb's copy holds only in-frame clones and misses some; the assay was immunoSEQ multiplex PCR. Of tens of thousands of clones in the sample, approximately 93% were seen once. The sequenced sample consisted of PBMCs. The receptor set was obtained from a woman in her thirties in good health and CMV-seronegative.

V usage is TRBV5-5 and J usage is TRBJ1-1; D gene unclear. This CDR3 comprises 16 residues. V gave up 0 bases and J gave up 1 base, with 13 bases separating them. Per the germline V gene, CDR1 is SGHKS and CDR2 is YYEKEE (reference sequence). DNA for the CDR3: TGTGCCAGCAGCTTGGGAGTGACAAGCTGGAACACTGAAGCTTTCTTT. Protein: CASSLGVTSWNTEAFF. The variable domain in full, with the rest retrieved from reference TRBV5-5 and TRBJ1-1, is DAGVTQSPTHLIKTRGQQVTLRCSPISGHKSVSWYQQVLGQGPQFIFQYYEKEERGRGNFPDRFSARQFPNYSSELNVNALLLGDSALYLCASSLGVTSWNTEAFFGQGTRLTVV.

The rearrangement uses TRBV7-2 and TRBJ2-3; TRBD1 aligns across 9 bases. CDR1 is SGHTA and CDR2 is FQGNSA in the germline V gene. J lost 4 bases, V lost 1 base, and 3 bases had no gene match. CDR3 length: 15 amino acids. In DNA, the CDR3 is TGTGCCAGCAGCTTAGTGACAGGGGGAGCAGATACGCAGTATTTT. It translates to CASSLVTGGADTQYF. Using reference TRBV7-2 and TRBJ2-3 for the parts outside the CDR3, the full variable domain is GAGVSQSPSNKVTEKGKDVELRCDPISGHTALYWYRQSLGQGLEFLIYFQGNSAPDKSGLPSDRFSAERTGGSVSTLTIQRTQQEDSAVYLCASSLVTGGADTQYFGPGTRLTVL.

The J gene is TRBJ2-1, the V gene TRBV4-1; tentatively, D is TRBD2 (5 bases). The CDR3 is 18 amino acids. Trimming removed 4 bases at V and 2 bases at J, with 21 bases between. In germline, CDR1 is MGHRA, CDR2 YSYEKL. The CDR3 nucleotides read TGCGCCAGCAGCCCCCGACCCAGCCGGGATGGGGCCTACAATGAGCAGTTCTTC. It encodes CASSPRPSRDGAYNEQFF.

This CDR3 reads CASSLSTGQETQYF. The CDR3, as DNA: TGTGCCAGCAGTCTATCGACAGGACAAGAGACCCAGTACTTC. V and J are TRBV6-5 and TRBJ2-5, with TRBD1 as a possible D gene (6 bases). The germline V gene encodes CDR1 MNHEY and CDR2 SVGAGI. The CDR3 runs to 14 residues. V lost 5 bases and J lost 2, with 12 bases in between.

This chain links TRBV6-6 with TRBJ1-5; TRBD1 matches 8 bases. The CDR3 has 14 amino acids. With 4 bases clipped from V and 6 bases from J, the junction kept 5 bases outside the gene matches. Germline V lookup: CDR1 MNHNY, CDR2 SVGAGI (reference sequence). The CDR3 coding sequence is TGTGCCAGCAGTTCCGGACAGGGACGTCAGCCCCAGCATTTT. It codes for CASSSGQGRQPQHF.

In regard to this clone: Compared with germline, one end of the junction differs, possibly owing to a read error. The chain couples TRBV7-7 to TRBJ2-1; 9 bases are a match to TRBD2. The CDR3 sequence is 15 residues long. Germline values: CDR1 SSHAT, CDR2 FNYEAQ (reference sequence). DNA for the CDR3: TGTGCTAGCAGCCCGGGACTAGCCTCTTACAATGAGCAGTTCTTC. This sequence encodes CASSPGLASYNEQFF. Full variable domain (remainder filled in from reference TRBV7-7 and TRBJ2-1): GAGVSQSPRYKVTKRGQDVTLRCDPISSHATLYWYQQALGQGPEFLTYFNYEAQPDKSGLPSDRFSAERPEGSISTLTIQRTEQRDSAMYRCASSPGLASYNEQFFGPGTRLTVL.

This rearrangement joins TRBV28 to TRBJ1-4, with D tentatively TRBD1 (6 bases). The CDR3 is 16 amino acids. V lost 5 bases to trimming and J lost 9 bases, with 22 bases between them. CDR1 is MDHEN, CDR2 SYDVKM, per germline. CDR3 nucleotides: TGTGCCAGCAGTGCCCCCGGGGGGGCGTTTGGAAAAAAACTGTTTTTT. Amino acid sequence: CASSAPGGAFGKKLFF.

The chain employs TRBV4-1 and TRBJ1-1; 7 bases line up with TRBD1. The germline CDR1 and CDR2 sequences are MGHRA and YSYEKL. V gave up 3 bases and J gave up 5 bases; unmatched junction bases: 6. The length of the CDR3 is 14 residues. CDR3 sequence reads: CASSQTGTGTEAFF. The CDR3 nucleotides read TGCGCCAGCAGCCAGACAGGGACGGGGACTGAAGCTTTCTTT.